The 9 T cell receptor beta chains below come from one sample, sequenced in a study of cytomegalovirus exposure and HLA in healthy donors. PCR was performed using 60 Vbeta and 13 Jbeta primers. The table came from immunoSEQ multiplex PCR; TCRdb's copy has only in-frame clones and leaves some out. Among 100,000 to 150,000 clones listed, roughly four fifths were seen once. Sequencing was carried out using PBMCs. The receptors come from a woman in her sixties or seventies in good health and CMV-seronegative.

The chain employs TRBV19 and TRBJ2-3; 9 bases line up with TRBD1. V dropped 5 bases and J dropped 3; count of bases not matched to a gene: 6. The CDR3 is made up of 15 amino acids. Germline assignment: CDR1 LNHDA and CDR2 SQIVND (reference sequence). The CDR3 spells CASSRGQGRTDTQYF. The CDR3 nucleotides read TGTGCCAGTAGTCGGGGACAGGGTCGAACAGATACGCAGTATTTT.

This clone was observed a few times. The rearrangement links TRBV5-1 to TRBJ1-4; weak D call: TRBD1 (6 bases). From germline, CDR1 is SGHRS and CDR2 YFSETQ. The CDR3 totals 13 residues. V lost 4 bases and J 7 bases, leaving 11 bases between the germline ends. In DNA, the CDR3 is TGCGCCAGCAGCCCGGGGGGCGTTGAAAAACTGTTTTTT. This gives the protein CASSPGGVEKLFF. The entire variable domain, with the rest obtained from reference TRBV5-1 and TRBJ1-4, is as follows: KAGVTQTPRYLIKTRGQQVTLSCSPISGHRSVSWYQQTPGQGLQFLFEYFSETQRNKGNFPGRFSGRQFSNSRSEMNVSTLELGDSALYLCASSPGGVEKLFFGSGTQLSVL.

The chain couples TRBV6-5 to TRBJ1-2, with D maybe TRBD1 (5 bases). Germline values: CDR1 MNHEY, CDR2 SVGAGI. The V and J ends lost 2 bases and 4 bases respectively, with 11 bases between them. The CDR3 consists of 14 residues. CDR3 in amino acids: CASSYGAYSYGYTF. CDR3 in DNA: TGTGCCAGCAGTTACGGGGCCTACTCCTATGGCTACACCTTC.

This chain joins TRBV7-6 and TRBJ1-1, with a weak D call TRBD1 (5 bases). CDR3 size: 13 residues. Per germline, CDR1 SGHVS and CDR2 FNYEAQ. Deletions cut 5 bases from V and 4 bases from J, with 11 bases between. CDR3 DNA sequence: TGTGCCAGCAGCGTGCAGGGTGGCACTGAAGCTTTCTTT. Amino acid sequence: CASSVQGGTEAFF.

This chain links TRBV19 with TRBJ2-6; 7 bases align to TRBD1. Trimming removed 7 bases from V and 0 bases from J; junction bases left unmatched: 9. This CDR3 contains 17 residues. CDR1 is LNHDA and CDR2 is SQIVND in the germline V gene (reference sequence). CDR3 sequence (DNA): TGTGCCAGTAATGATTGGACAGGTACCTCTGGGGCCAACGTCCTGACTTTC. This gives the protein CASNDWTGTSGANVLTF.

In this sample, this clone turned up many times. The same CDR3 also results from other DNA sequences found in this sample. The CDR3 bases are TGCGCCAGCAGTGAGTCGGGACTAGCGGGAGGCGAGCAGTACTTC. This encodes CASSESGLAGGEQYF. This sequence joins TRBV10-2 and TRBJ2-7; 15 bases line up with TRBD2. The length of the CDR3 is 15 residues. Germline assignment: CDR1 WSHSY and CDR2 SAAADI. V dropped 0 bases and J dropped 6; count of bases not matched to a gene: 0.

The CDR3 sequence: CASSPYREYPEKLFF. The CDR3 coding sequence is TGCGCCAGCAGCCCCTACAGGGAGTACCCTGAAAAACTGTTTTTT. This chain uses TRBV5-1 with TRBJ1-4, with D tentatively TRBD1 (6 bases). Germline CDR1 SGHRS, CDR2 YFSETQ. V was pared by 4 bases and J by 7 bases, with 17 bases between. This CDR3 spans 15 amino acids.

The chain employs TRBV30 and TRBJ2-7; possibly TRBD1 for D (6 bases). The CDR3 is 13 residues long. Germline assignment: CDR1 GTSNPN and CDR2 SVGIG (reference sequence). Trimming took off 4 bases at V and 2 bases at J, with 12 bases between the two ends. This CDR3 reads CAWKAQGPYEQYF. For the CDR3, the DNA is TGTGCCTGGAAAGCACAGGGTCCCTACGAGCAGTACTTC.

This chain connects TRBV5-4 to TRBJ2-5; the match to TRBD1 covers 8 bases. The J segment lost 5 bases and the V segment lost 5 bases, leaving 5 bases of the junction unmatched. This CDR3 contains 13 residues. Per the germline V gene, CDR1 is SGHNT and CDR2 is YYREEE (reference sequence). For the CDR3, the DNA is TGTGCCAGCAGTTTGACAGGGGACGAGACCCAGTACTTC. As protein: CASSLTGDETQYF.